Ten or more counts support the clone carrying this T cell receptor beta chain. This specimen comes from a study of early T cells in non-severe SARS-CoV-2 infection. Each CDR3 protein gets one entry after TCRdb re-called the 5' RACE reads with MiXCR. This table has more than 65,000 distinct CDR3 sequences, roughly 15% appearing once. V trimming: 2 bases; J trimming: 5 bases; junction bases outside the gene matches: 7. The CDR3 consists of 15 residues. Germline V gene data show CDR1 as SGHDT and CDR2 as YYEEEE. Sequencing input: whole blood. This sequence originates from an adult who was a healthcare worker with PCR-confirmed SARS-CoV-2 infection or an uninfected control (not recorded which). V gene TRBV5-6 combines with J gene TRBJ2-7, with 10 bases fitting TRBD1. CDR3 in amino acids: CASSFSGTGVNEQYF. CDR3 DNA sequence: TGTGCCAGCAGCTTTTCCGGGACAGGGGTTAACGAGCAGTACTTC.